The subject of this entry is one TCR beta chain. This record belongs to a study of blood T cell repertoires in COVID-19. The CDR3 has 14 residues. Trimming took 1 base from V and 5 from J; bases not matched to a gene: 5. CDR1 and CDR2 from the germline V gene are SGHAT and FQNNGV. The data were produced by immunoSEQ multiplex PCR, yet TCRdb's version contains in-frame clones alone and is incomplete. The table has about 210,000 clones, 70% to 90% seen once. The source of this sequence is a woman at least 80 years old with acute or convalescent COVID-19. V usage is TRBV11-2 and J usage is TRBJ2-7; 7 bases are a match to TRBD2. The specimen sequenced was peripheral blood. CDR3 protein: CASSLGTSVDEQYF. CDR3 DNA sequence: TGTGCCAGCAGCTTAGGAACTAGCGTCGACGAGCAGTACTTC.